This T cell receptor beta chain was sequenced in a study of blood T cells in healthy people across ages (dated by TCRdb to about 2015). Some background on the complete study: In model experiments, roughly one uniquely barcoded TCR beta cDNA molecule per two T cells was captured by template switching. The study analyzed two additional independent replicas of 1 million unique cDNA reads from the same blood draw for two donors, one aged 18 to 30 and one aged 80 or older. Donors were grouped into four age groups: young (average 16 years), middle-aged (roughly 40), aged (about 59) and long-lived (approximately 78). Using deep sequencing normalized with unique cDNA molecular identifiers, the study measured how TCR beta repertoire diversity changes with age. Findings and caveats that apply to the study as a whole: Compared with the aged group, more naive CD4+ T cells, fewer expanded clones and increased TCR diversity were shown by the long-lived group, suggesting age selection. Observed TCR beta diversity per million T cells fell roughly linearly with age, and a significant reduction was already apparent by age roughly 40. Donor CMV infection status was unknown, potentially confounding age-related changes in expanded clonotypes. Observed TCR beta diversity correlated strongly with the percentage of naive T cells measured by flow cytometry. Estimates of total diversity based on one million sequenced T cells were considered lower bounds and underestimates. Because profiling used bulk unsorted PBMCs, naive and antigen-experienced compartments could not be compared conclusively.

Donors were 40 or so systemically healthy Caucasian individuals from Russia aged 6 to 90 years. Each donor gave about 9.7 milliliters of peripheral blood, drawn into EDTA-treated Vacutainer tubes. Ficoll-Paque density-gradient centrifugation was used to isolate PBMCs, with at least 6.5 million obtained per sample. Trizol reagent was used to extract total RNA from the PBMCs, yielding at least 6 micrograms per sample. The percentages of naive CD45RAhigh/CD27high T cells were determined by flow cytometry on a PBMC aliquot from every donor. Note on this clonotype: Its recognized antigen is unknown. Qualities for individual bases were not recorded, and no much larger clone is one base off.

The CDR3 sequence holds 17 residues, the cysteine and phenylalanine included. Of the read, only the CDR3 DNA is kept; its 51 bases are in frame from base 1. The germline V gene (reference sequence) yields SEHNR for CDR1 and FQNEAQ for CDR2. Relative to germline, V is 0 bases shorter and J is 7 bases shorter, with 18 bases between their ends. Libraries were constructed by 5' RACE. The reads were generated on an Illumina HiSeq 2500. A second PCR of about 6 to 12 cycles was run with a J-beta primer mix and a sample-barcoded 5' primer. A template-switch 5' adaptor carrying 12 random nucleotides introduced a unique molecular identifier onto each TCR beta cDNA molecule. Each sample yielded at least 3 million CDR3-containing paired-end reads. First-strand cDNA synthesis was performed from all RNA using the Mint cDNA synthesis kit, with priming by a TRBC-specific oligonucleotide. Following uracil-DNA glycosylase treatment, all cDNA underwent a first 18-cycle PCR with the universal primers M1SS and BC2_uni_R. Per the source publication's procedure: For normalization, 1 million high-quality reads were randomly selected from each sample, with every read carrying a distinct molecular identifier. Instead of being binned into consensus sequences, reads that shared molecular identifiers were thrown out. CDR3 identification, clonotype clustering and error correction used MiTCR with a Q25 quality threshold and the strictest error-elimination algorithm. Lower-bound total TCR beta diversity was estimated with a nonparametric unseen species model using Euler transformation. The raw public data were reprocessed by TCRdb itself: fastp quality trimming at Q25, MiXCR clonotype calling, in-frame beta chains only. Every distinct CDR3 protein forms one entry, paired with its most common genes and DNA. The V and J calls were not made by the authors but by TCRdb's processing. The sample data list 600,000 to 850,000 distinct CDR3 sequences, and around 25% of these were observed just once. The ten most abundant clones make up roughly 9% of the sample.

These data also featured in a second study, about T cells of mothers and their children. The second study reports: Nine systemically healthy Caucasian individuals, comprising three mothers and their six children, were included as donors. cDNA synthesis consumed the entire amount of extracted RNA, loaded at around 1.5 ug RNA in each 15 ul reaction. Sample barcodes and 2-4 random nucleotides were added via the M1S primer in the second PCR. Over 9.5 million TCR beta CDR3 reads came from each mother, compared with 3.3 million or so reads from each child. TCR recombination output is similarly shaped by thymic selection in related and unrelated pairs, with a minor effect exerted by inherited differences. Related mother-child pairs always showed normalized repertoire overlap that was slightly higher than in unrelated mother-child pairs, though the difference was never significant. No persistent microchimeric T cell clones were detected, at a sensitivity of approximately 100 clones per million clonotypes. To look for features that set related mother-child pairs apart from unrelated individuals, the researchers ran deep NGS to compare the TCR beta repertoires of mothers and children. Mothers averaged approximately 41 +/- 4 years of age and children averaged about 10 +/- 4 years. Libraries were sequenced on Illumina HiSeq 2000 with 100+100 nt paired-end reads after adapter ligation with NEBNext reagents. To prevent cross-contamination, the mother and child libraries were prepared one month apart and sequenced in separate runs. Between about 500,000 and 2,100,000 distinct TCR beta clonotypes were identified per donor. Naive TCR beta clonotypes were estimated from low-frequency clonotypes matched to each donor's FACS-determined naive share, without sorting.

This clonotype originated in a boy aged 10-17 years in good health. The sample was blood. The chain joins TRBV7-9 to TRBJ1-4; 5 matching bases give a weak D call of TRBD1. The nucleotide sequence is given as TGTGCCAGCAGCTTAGCGGGGGACCCACGAGGCGGTGAAAAACTGTTTTTT. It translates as CASSLAGDPRGGEKLFF.